The T cell receptor beta chain described here comes from a study of cytomegalovirus exposure and HLA in healthy donors. Study results and limitations: Reports indicated that the classifier achieved high specificity and sensitivity in diagnosing cytomegalovirus status. Despite most TCR sequences being rare, some public TCRs occurred in many donors. Through in vitro validation, three CMV-associated chains were shown to be specific for CMV antigens.

Produced via immunoSEQ multiplex PCR; TCRdb's table is partial and in-frame only. This table holds roughly 280,000 clones, 70% to 90% found once. Details on this clone: Its target is not known.

The CDR3 has 15 residues. The V segment lost 4 bases and the J segment 0 bases; nucleotides outside the gene matches: 4. From germline, CDR1 is SQVTM and CDR2 ANQGSEA. This sequence was found in a woman aged 18-29 years in good health and CMV-seronegative. The chain has TRBV29-1 and TRBJ2-2; 8 nucleotides match TRBD1. Sequenced: PBMCs. This chain's CDR3 is CSVAQGAANTGELFF. In nucleotides, the CDR3 is TGCAGCGTTGCTCAGGGGGCCGCGAACACCGGGGAGCTGTTTTTT.